This section outlines one T cell receptor beta chain sequence together with its context. The sample carries other DNA sequences with the same CDR3. The sample is drawn from a study of blood T cell repertoires in COVID-19. Looking at the study overall: From the United States, Italy and Spain came samples of acute and convalescent COVID-19.

Clones were read by immunoSEQ multiplex PCR, and TCRdb kept only the in-frame ones, dropping some. The sample gives 150,000 to 160,000 clones, about 80% of which show up once; under 0.75% is in the top ten. J gave up 2 bases and V 2 bases, and 1 base lay outside the gene matches. The CDR3 covers 14 residues. Germline assignment: CDR1 SGHAT and CDR2 FQNNGV. The chain joins TRBV11-2 to TRBJ2-7, with 9 bases lining up with TRBD2. The specimen sequenced was peripheral blood. This receptor was obtained from a man aged 55 to 70 with acute or convalescent COVID-19. CDR3 sequence reads: CASSLSGGTYEQYF. The DNA for the CDR3 is TGTGCCAGCAGCTTAAGCGGGGGGACCTACGAGCAGTACTTC.